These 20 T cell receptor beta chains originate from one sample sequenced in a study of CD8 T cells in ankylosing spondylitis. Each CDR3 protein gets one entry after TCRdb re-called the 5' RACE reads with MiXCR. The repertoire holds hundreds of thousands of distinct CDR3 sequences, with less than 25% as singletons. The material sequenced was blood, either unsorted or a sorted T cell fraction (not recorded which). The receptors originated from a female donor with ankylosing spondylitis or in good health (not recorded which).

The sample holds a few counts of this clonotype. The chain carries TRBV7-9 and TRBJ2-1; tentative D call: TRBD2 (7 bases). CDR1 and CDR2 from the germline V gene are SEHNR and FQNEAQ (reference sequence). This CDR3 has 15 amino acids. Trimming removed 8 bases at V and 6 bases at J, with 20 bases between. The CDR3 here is CASGRGGENSNEQFF. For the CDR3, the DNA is TGTGCCAGCGGCCGAGGGGGGGAGAACTCCAATGAGCAGTTCTTC.

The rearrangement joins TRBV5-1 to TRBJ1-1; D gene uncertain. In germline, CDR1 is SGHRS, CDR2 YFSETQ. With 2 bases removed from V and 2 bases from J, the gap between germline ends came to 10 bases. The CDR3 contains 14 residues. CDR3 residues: CASSLYGGNTEAFF. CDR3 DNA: TGCGCCAGCAGCTTATATGGCGGAAACACTGAAGCTTTCTTT.

In DNA, the CDR3 is TGTGCCACCTTCAAGGGGCAGTTGAGGGATGAGCAGTTCTTC. This codes for CATFKGQLRDEQFF. The chain joins TRBV2 to TRBJ2-1; D may correspond to TRBD1 or TRBD2 (5 bases each). Germline assignment: CDR1 SNHLY and CDR2 FYNNEI. Trimming removed 10 bases from V and 8 bases from J, with 21 bases in between. This CDR3 contains 14 residues.

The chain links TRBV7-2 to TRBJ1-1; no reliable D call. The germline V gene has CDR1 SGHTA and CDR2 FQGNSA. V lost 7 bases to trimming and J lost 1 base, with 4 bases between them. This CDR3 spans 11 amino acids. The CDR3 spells CASTQNTEAFF. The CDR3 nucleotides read TGTGCCAGCACCCAGAACACTGAAGCTTTCTTT.

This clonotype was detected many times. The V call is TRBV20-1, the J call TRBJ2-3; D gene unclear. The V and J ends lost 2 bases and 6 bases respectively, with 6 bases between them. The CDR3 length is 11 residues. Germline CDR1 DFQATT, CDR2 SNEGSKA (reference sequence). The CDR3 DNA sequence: TGCAGTGCTAGATGGGCGGATACGCAGTATTTT. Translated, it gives CSARWADTQYF.

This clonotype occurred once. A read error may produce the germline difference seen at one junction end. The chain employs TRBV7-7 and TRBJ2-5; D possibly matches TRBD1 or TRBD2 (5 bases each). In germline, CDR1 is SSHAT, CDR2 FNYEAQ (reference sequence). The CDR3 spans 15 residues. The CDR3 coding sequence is TGTGCTAGCAGCTTACGAGGGGCCCTCGGAGAGACCCAGTACTTC. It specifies CASSLRGALGETQYF.

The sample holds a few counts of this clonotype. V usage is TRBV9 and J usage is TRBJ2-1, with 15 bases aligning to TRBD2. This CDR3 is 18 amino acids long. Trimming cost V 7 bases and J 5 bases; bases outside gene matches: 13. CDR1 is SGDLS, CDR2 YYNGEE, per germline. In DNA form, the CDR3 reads TGTGCCAGCGCCCCCGGGACTAGCGGGAGGTTCTCTGACAATGAGCAGTTCTTC. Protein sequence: CASAPGTSGRFSDNEQFF.

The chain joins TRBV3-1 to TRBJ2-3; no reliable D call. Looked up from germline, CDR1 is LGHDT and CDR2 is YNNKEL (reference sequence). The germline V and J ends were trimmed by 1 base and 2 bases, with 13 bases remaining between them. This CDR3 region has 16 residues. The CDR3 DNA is TGTGCCAGCAGCCAAGTGTCCAGGAGATACACAGATACGCAGTATTTT. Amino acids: CASSQVSRRYTDTQYF.

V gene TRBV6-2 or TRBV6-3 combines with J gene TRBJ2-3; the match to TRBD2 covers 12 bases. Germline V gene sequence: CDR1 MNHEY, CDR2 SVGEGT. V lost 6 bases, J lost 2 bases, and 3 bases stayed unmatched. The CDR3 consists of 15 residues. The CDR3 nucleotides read TGTGCCAGCAGATCTAGCGGGAGGGCCACAGATACGCAGTATTTT. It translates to CASRSSGRATDTQYF.

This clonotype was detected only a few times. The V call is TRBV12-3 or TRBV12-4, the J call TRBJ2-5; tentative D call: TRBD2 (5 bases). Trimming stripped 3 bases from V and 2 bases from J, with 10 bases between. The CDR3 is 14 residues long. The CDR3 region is CASSFVSGQETQYF. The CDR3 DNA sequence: TGTGCCAGCAGTTTCGTGAGCGGACAAGAGACCCAGTACTTC.

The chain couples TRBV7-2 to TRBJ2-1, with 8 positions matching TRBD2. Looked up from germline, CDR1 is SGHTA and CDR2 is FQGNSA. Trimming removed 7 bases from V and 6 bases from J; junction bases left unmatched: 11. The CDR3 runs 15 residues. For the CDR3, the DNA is TGTGCCAGCACCCCTGGCGGGAGGCTTCGCAATGAGCAGTTCTTC. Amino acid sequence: CASTPGGRLRNEQFF.

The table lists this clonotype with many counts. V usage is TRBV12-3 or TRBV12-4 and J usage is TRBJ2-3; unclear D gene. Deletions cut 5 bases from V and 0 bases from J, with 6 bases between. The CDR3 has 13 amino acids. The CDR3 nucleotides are TGTGCCAGCAGTGTAACTAGCACAGATACGCAGTATTTT. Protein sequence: CASSVTSTDTQYF.

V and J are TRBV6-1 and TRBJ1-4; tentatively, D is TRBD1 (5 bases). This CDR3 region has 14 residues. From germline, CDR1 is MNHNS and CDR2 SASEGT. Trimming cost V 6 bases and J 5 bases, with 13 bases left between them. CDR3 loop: CASSRGRPNEKLFF. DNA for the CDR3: TGTGCCAGCAGCCGGGGACGGCCCAATGAAAAACTGTTTTTT.

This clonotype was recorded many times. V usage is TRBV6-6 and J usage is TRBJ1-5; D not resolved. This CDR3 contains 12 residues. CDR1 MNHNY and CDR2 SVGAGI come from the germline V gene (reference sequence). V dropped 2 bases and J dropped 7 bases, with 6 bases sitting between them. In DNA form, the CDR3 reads TGTGCCAGCAGTTACATGGAGCAGCCCCAGCATTTT. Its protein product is CASSYMEQPQHF.

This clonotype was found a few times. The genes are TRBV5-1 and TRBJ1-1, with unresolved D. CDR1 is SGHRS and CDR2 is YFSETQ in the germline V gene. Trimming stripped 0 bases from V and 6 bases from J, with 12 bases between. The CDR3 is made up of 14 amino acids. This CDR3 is CASSLGPGRAEAFF. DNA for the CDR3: TGCGCCAGCAGCTTGGGCCCCGGGAGGGCTGAAGCTTTCTTT.

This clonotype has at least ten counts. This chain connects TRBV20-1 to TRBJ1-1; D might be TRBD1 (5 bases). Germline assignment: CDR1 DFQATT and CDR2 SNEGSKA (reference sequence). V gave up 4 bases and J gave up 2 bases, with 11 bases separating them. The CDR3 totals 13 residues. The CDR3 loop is CSAKGPSNTEAFF. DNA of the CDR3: TGCAGTGCTAAGGGACCATCAAACACTGAAGCTTTCTTT.

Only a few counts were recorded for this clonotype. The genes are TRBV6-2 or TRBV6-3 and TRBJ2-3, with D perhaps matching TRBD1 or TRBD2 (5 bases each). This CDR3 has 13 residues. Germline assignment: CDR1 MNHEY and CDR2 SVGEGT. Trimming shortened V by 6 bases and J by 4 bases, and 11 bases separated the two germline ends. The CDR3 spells CASRQTGPDTQYF. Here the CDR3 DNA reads TGTGCCAGCAGGCAGACGGGACCAGATACGCAGTATTTT.

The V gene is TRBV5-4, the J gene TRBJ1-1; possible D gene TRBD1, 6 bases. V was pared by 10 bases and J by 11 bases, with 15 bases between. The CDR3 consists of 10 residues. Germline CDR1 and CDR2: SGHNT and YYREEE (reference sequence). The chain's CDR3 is CAWGGPEAFF. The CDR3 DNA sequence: TGTGCCTGGGGGGGGCCAGAGGCTTTCTTT.

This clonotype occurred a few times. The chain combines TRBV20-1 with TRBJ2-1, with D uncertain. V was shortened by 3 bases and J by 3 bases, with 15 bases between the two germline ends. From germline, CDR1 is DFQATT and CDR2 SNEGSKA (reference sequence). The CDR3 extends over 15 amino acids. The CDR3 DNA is TGCAGTGCTAGTGGACCCAATGTGGACTACAATGAGCAGTTCTTC. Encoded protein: CSASGPNVDYNEQFF.

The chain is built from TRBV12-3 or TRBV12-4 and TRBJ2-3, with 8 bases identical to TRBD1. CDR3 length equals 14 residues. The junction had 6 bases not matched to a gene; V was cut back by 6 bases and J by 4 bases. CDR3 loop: CASRGTGGADTQYF. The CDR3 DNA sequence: TGTGCCAGCAGGGGGACAGGAGGAGCAGATACGCAGTATTTT.